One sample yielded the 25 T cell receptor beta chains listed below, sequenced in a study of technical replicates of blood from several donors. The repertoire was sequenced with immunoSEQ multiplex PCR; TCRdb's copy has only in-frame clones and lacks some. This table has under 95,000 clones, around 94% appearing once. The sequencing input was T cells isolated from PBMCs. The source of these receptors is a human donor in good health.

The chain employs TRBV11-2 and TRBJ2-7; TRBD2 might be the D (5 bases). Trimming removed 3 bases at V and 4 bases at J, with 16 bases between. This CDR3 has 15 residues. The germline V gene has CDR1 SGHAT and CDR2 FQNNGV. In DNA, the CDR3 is TGTGCCAGCAGCTTCCTTCCCTCTCGGGATTACGAGCAGTACTTC. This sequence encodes CASSFLPSRDYEQYF.

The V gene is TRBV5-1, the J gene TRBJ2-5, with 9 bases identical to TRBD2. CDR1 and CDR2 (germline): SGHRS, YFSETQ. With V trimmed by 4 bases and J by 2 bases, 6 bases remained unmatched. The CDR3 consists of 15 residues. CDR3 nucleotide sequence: TGCGCCAGCAGCATAGCGGGGGTGAGACAAGAGACCCAGTACTTC. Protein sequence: CASSIAGVRQETQYF.

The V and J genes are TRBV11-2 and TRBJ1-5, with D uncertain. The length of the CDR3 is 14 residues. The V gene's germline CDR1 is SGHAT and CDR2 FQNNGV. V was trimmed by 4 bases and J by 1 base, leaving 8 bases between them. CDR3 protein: CASSSVGSNQPQHF. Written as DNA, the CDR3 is TGTGCCAGCAGCTCTGTGGGCAGCAATCAGCCCCAGCATTTT.

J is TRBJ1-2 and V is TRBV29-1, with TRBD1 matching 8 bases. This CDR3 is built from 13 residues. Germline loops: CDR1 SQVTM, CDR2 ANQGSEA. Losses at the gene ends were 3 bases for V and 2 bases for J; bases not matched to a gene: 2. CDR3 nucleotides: TGCAGCGTTGACGACAGGGGAAACTATGGCTACACCTTC. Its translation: CSVDDRGNYGYTF. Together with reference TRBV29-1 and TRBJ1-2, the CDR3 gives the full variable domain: SAVISQKPSRDICQRGTSLTIQCQVDSQVTMMFWYRQQPGQSLTLIATANQGSEATYESGFVIDKFPISRPNLTFSTLTVSNMSPEDSSIYLCSVDDRGNYGYTFGSGTRLTVV.

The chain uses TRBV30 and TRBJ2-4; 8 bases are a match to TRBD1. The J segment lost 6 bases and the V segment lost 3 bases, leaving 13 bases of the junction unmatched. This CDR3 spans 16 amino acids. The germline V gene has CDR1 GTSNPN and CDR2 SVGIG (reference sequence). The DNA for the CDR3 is TGTGCCTGGAGCCCTCGGACAGGGACCTCCGGAAACATTCAGTACTTC. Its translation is CAWSPRTGTSGNIQYF.

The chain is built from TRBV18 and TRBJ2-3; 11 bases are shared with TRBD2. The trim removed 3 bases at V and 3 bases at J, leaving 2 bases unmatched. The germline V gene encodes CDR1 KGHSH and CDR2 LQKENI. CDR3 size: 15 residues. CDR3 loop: CASSPTSGITDTQYF. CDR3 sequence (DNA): TGTGCCAGCTCACCGACTAGCGGGATAACAGATACGCAGTATTTT.

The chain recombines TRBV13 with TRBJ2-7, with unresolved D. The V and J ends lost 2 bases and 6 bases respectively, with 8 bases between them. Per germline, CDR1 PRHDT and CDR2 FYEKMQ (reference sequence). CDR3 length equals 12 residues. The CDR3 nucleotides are TGTGCCAGCAGCTTATATTCCAGCGAGCAGTACTTC. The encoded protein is CASSLYSSEQYF.

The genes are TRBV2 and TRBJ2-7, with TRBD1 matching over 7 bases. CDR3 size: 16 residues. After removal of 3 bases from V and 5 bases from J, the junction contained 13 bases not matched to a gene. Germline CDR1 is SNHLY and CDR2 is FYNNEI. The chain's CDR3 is CASSDLPSGQVDEQYF. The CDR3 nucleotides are TGTGCCAGCAGTGATCTCCCCAGCGGACAGGTCGACGAGCAGTACTTC.

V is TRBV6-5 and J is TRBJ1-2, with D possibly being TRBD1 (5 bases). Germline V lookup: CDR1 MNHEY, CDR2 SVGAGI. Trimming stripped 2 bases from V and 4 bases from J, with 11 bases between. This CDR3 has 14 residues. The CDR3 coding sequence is TGTGCCAGCAGTTACGAAGGGGTGGGCTATGGCTACACCTTC. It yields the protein CASSYEGVGYGYTF.

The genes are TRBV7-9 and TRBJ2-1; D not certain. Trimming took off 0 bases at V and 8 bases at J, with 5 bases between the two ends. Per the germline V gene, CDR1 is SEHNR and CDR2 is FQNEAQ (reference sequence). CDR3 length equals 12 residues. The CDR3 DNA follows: TGTGCCAGCAGCTTAGCCTTCGATGAGCAGTTCTTC. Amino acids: CASSLAFDEQFF.

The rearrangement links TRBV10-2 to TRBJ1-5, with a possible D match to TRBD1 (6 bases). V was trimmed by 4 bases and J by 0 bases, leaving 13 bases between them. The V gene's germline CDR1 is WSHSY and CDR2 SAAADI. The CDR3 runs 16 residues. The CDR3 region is CASSVQGADSNQPQHF. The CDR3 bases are TGCGCCAGCAGTGTACAGGGTGCGGATAGCAATCAGCCCCAGCATTTT.

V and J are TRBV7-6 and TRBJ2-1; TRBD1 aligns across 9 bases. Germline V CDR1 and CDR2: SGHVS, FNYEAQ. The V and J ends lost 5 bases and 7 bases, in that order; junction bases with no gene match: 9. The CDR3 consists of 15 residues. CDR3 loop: CASSQMTGGRNEQFF. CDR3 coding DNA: TGTGCCAGCAGCCAAATGACAGGGGGTCGGAATGAGCAGTTCTTC.

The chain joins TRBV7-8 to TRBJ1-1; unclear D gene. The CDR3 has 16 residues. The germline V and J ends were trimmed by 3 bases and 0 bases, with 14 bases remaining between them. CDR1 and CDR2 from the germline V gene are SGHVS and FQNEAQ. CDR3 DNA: TGTGCCAGCAGCTTCAGCGGTAGGGAATTGAACACTGAAGCTTTCTTT. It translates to CASSFSGRELNTEAFF.

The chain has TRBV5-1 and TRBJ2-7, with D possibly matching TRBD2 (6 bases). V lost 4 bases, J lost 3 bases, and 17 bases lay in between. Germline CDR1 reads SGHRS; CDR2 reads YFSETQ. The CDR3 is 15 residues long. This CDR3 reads CASSREGRGIYEQYF. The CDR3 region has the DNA TGCGCCAGCAGCCGAGAAGGGCGGGGTATCTACGAGCAGTACTTC.

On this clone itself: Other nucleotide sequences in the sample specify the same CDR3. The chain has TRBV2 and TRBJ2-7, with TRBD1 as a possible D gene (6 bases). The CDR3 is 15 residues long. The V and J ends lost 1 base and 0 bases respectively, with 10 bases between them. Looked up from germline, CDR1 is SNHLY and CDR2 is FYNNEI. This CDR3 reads CASSEGGGSSYEQYF. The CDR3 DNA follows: TGTGCCAGCAGTGAAGGTGGGGGCAGCTCCTACGAGCAGTACTTC.

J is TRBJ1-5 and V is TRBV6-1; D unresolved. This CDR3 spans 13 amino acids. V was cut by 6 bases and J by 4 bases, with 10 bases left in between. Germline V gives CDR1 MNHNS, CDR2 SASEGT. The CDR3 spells CASSRVYNQPQHF. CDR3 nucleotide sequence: TGTGCCAGCAGCCGCGTATATAATCAGCCCCAGCATTTT.

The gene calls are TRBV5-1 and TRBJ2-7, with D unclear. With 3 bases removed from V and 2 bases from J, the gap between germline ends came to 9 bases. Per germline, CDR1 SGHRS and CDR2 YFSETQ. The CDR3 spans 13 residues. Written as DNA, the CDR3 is TGCGCCAGCAGCTCTAGGAGCACCTACGAGCAGTACTTC. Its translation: CASSSRSTYEQYF.

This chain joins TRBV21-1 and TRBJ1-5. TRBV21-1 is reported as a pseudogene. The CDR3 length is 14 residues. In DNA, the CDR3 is TGTGCCAGCAAAGAGACGGGGGGAGACCAGCCCCAGCATTTT. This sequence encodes CASKETGGDQPQHF.

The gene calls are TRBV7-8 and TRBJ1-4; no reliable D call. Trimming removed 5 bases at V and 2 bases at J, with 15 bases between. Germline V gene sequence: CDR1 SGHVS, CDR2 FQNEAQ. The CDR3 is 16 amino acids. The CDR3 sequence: CASSPKRVWTNEKLFF. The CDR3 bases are TGTGCCAGCAGCCCAAAGCGGGTGTGGACTAATGAAAAACTGTTTTTT.

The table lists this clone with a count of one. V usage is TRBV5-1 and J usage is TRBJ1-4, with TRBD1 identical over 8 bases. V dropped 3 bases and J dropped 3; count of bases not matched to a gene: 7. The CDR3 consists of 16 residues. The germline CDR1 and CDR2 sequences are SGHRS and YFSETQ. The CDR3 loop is CASSSGQGKANEKLFF. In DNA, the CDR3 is TGCGCCAGCAGCTCTGGACAGGGAAAGGCTAATGAAAAACTGTTTTTT.

CDR3 DNA: TGTGCCAGCAGCCCGGACAGGGACGCCGAGCAGTACTTC. Encoded protein: CASSPDRDAEQYF. The chain employs TRBV7-7 and TRBJ2-7; 8 bases line up with TRBD1. The CDR3 extends over 13 amino acids. V shed 5 bases and J 6 bases; nucleotides not matched to a gene: 6. The germline V gene encodes CDR1 SSHAT and CDR2 FNYEAQ (reference sequence).

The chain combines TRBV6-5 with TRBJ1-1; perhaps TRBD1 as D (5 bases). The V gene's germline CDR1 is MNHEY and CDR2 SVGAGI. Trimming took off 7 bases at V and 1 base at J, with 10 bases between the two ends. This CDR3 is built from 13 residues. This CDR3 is CASKQQENTEAFF. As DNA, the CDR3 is TGTGCCAGCAAGCAACAGGAGAACACTGAAGCTTTCTTT.

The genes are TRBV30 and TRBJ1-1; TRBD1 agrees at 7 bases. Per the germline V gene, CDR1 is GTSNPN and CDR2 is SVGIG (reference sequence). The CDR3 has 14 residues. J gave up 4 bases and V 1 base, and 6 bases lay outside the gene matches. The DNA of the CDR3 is TGTGCCTGGAGTGATGACAGGGTTTTCACTGAAGCTTTCTTT. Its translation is CAWSDDRVFTEAFF.

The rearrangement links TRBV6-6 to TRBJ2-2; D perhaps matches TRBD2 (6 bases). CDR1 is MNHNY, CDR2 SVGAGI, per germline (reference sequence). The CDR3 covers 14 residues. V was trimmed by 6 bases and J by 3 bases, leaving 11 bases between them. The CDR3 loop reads CASSPTSDTGELFF. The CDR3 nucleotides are TGTGCCAGCAGCCCGACTAGTGACACCGGGGAGCTGTTTTTT.

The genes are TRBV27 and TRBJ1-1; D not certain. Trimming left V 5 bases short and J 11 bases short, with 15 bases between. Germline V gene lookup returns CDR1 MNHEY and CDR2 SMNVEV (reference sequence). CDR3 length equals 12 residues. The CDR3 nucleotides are TGTGCCAGCAGTCGGACCGGGTGGGAGGCTTTCTTT. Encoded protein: CASSRTGWEAFF.